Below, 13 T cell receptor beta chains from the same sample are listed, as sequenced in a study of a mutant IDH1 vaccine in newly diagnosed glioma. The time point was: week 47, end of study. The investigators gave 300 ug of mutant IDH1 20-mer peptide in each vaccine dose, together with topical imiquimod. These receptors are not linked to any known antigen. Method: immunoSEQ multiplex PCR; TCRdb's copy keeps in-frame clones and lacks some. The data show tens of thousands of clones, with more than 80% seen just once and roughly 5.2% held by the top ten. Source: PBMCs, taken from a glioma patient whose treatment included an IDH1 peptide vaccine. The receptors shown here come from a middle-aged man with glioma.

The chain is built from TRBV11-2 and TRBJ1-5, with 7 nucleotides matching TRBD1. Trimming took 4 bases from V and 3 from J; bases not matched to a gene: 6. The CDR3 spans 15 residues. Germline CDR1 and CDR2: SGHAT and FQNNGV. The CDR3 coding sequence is TGTGCCAGCAGCTCAGGGGACAGTTTCAATCAGCCCCAGCATTTT. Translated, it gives CASSSGDSFNQPQHF.

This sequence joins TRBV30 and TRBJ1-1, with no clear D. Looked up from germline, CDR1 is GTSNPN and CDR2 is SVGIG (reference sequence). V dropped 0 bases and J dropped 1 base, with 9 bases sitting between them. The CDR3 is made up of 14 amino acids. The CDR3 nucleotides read TGTGCCTGGAGTGTGTGGGAGAAGAACACTGAAGCTTTCTTT. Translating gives CAWSVWEKNTEAFF. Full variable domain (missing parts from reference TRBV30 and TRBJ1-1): SQTIHQWPATLVQPVGSPLSLECTVEGTSNPNLYWYRQAAGRGLQLLFYSVGIGQISSEVPQNLSASRPQDRQFILSSKKLLLSDSGFYLCAWSVWEKNTEAFFGQGTRLTVV.

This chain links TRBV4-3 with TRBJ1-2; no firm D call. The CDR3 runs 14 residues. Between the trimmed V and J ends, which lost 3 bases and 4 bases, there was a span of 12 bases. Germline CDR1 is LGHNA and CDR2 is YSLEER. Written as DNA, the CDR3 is TGCGCCAGCAGCCAGGCGGCCAGAAGCTATGGCTACACCTTC. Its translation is CASSQAARSYGYTF.

For the CDR3, the DNA is TGTGCCAGTCAGGGGACAGTAGGAAACACCATATATTTT. It encodes CASQGTVGNTIYF. This rearrangement joins TRBV19 to TRBJ1-3; TRBD1 matches at 7 bases. Germline CDR1 LNHDA, CDR2 SQIVND (reference sequence). The CDR3 sequence is 13 residues long. Trimming took 8 bases from V and 4 from J; bases not matched to a gene: 5.

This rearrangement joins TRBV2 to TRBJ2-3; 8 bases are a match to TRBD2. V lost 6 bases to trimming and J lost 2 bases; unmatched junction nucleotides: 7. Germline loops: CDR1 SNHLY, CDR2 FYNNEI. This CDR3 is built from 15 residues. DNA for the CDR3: TGTGCCAGCAGCCCGGGACTAGACCCCACAGATACGCAGTATTTT. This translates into CASSPGLDPTDTQYF.

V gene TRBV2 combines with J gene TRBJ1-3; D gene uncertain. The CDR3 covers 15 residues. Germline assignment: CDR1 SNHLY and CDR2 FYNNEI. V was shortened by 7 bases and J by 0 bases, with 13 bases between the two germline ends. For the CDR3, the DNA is TGTGCCAGCAACGGGAGAGTTTTCTCTGGAAACACCATATATTTT. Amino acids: CASNGRVFSGNTIYF.

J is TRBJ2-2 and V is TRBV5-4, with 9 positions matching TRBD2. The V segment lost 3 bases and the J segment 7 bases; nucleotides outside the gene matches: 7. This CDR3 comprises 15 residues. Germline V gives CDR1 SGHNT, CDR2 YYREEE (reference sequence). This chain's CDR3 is CASSSTSGTFGELFF. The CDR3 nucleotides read TGTGCCAGCAGCTCGACTAGCGGAACTTTCGGGGAGCTGTTTTTT.

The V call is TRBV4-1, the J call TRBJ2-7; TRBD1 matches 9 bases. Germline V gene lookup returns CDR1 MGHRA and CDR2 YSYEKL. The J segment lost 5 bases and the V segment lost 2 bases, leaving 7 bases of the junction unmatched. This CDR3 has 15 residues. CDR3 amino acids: CASSQPGTGLNEQYF. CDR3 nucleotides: TGCGCCAGCAGCCAACCCGGGACAGGGCTGAACGAGCAGTACTTC.

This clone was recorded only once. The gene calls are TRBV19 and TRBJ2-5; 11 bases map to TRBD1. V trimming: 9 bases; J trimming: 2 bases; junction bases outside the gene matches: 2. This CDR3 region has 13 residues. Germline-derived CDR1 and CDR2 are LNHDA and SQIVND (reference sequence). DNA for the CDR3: TGTGCCAGCGGGACAGGGGGGCAAGAGACCCAGTACTTC. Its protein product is CASGTGGQETQYF.

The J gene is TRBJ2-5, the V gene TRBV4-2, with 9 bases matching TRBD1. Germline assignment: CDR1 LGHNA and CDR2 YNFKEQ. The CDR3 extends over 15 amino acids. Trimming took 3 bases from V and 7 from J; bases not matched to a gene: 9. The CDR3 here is CASSQEKGQGATQYF. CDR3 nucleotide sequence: TGTGCCAGCAGCCAGGAAAAGGGACAGGGTGCGACCCAGTACTTC.

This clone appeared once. CDR3: CASSSGRLSTDTQYF. Written as DNA, the CDR3 is TGTGCCAGCAGCTCAGGACGGCTTAGCACAGATACGCAGTATTTT. The rearrangement links TRBV5-8 to TRBJ2-3; no reliable D call. This CDR3 has 15 residues. CDR1 is SGHTS, CDR2 YDEGEE, per germline. V was trimmed by 3 bases and J by 0 bases, leaving 11 bases between them. The full variable domain, in which reference TRBV5-8 and TRBJ2-3 provide the parts outside the CDR3, is EAGVTQSPTHLIKTRGQQATLRCSPISGHTSVYWYQQALGLGLQFLLWYDEGEERNRGNFPPRFSGRQFPNYSSELNVNALELEDSALYLCASSSGRLSTDTQYFGPGTRLTVL.

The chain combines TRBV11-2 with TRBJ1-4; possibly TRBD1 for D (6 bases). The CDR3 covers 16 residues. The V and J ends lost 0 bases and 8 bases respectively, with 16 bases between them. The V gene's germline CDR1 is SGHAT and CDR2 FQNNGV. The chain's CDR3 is CASSLDPVQGAEKLFF. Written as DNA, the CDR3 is TGTGCCAGCAGCTTAGATCCGGTACAGGGTGCCGAAAAACTGTTTTTT. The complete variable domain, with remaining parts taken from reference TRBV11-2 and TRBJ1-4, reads EAGVAQSPRYKIIEKRQSVAFWCNPISGHATLYWYQQILGQGPKLLIQFQNNGVVDDSQLPKDRFSAERLKGVDSTLKIQPAKLEDSAVYLCASSLDPVQGAEKLFFGSGTQLSVL.

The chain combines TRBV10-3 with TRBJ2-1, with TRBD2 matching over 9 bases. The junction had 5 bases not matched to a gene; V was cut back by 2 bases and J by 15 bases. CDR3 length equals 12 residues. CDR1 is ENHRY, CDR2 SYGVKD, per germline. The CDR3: CAISEASGEPFF. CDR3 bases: TGTGCCATCAGTGAGGCTAGCGGGGAACCGTTCTTC.